The sequence of this T cell receptor beta chain was determined in a study of identical twins. Comment on this clonotype: What it recognizes is unknown.

The CDR3 has 13 amino acids. The germline CDR1 and CDR2 sequences are MDHEN and SYDVKM. Trimming shortened V by 4 bases and J by 3 bases, and 10 bases separated the two germline ends. Broader study findings: For cord blood, abundant beta clonotypes had fewer insertions, unlike memory repertoires, which showed none. The same donors were not followed; conclusions instead depended on cross-sectional statistical analysis. In zero-insertion analyses, partial confounding could arise from invariant MAIT and iNKT cells.

TCRdb processed the 5' RACE reads anew with MiXCR; each CDR3 protein has one entry. The sample carries around 530,000 distinct CDR3 sequences, over 12% recorded once. This sample was shared with a second study, whose subject was yellow fever vaccine responses in identical twins. That paper adds: Reportedly, twins' vaccine T cell responses looked partly convergent and partly personalized.

Sequenced input: CD4+ T cells sorted from blood. The clonotype originates from a woman between 18 and 29 years old in good health. V usage is TRBV28 and J usage is TRBJ2-7; maybe TRBD1 (6 bases). This chain's CDR3 is CASSYRVDYEQYF. CDR3 DNA: TGTGCCAGCAGTTACAGGGTTGACTACGAGCAGTACTTC.